This entry features one T cell receptor beta chain sequence. Antigen specificity is unknown. The CDR3 covers 19 residues. V lost 5 bases to trimming and J lost 4 bases; unmatched junction nucleotides: 16. From germline, CDR1 is LGHNA and CDR2 YNFKEQ. The use of a sample-barcoded 5' primer and a J-beta primer mix characterized a second PCR of roughly 7 to 12 cycles. A single record per CDR3 protein comes from TCRdb applying MiXCR to the 5' RACE reads. The sample holds roughly 1,500,000 distinct CDR3 sequences, roughly 45% seen once. The data originate from a study of blood T cells in healthy people across ages. Study-level findings and limits: Changes in expanded clonotypes were possibly confounded, as the CMV status of donors was unknown.

Extraction yielded at least 6 micrograms of total RNA per sample. The source of this sequence is a young woman in good health. V and J are TRBV4-2 and TRBJ2-3; 12 bases match TRBD2. The sample consisted of blood. CDR3 amino acids: CASSSGGASGGAGSDTQYF. The CDR3 DNA is TGTGCCAGCAGCTCGGGTGGGGCTAGCGGGGGGGCCGGGTCAGATACGCAGTATTTT.